Described below is a single T cell receptor beta chain sequence and its context. This CDR3 contains 13 residues. Germline V gene data show CDR1 as MNHEY and CDR2 as SMNVEV (reference sequence). V shed 10 bases and J 3 bases; nucleotides not matched to a gene: 6. The data were produced by immunoSEQ multiplex PCR, yet TCRdb's version contains in-frame clones alone and is incomplete. The sample contains 200,000 or so clones, 88% of which appear only once. This sample is drawn from a study of blood T cell repertoires in COVID-19. The wider study: PBMCs, B-cell-depleted T cells, or T cells were the source of the cDNA or gDNA that made up the material.

The sample taken for sequencing was peripheral blood. The clonotype comes from a man in his 70s with active or convalescent COVID-19. The genes are TRBV27 and TRBJ2-1; 7 nucleotides match TRBD1. CDR3 region: CATARGHYNEQFF. The CDR3 DNA is TGTGCCACAGCTAGGGGGCACTACAATGAGCAGTTCTTC.